The rows below give T cell receptor beta chains drawn from one sample of a study of cytomegalovirus exposure and HLA in healthy donors. Produced via immunoSEQ multiplex PCR; TCRdb's table is partial and in-frame only. The profile shows some 340,000 clones, about nine tenths of them singletons. Sample: PBMCs. Source of these receptors: a woman under 40 in good health and CMV-seropositive. Both conserved end residues are part of each CDR3. A D gene is named only where the DNA matches it firmly. Clone size appears in some rows only: once, few, many, or a class for an expanded clone.

V gene	J gene	clone size	D gene	CDR3 protein	CDR3 DNA
TRBV30	TRBJ1-6	NA	TRBD1	CAWWTGAPLHF	TGTGCCTGGTGGACAGGGGCACCCCTCCACTTT
TRBV5-6	TRBJ2-7	NA	NA	CASSLVQGTSEQYF	TGTGCCAGCAGCTTGGTCCAGGGAACTAGCGAGCAGTACTTC
TRBV27	TRBJ2-1	NA	NA	CASSSDGSSYNEQFF	TGTGCCAGCAGTTCAGACGGGAGCTCCTACAATGAGCAGTTCTTC
TRBV5-4	TRBJ2-5	NA	TRBD1	CASSPGTAQETQYF	TGTGCCAGCAGCCCCGGGACAGCCCAAGAGACCCAGTACTTC
TRBV5-6	TRBJ1-6	NA	NA	CASSLGYNSPLHF	TGTGCCAGCAGCTTGGGGTATAATTCACCCCTCCACTTT
TRBV29-1	TRBJ2-7	NA	TRBD2	CSVHSSGGPYEQYF	TGCAGCGTTCACTCTAGCGGGGGACCATACGAGCAGTACTTC
TRBV18	TRBJ2-1	NA	TRBD2	CASSPGLEVEQFF	TGTGCCAGCTCACCGGGACTAGAGGTTGAGCAGTTCTTC
TRBV7-7	TRBJ2-7	NA	NA	CASSPAGSISEQYF	TGTGCCAGCAGCCCTGCGGGCTCTATCAGCGAGCAGTACTTC
TRBV6-5	TRBJ2-1	NA	NA	CASGRAVSSYNEQFF	TGTGCCAGCGGGAGAGCGGTCAGCTCCTACAATGAGCAGTTCTTC
TRBV29-1	TRBJ2-1	NA	NA	CSVLSGNNEQFF	TGCAGCGTTCTCAGCGGTAACAATGAGCAGTTCTTC
TRBV6-5	TRBJ1-2	NA	NA	CASSYFGQGFNYGYTF	TGTGCCAGCAGTTACTTTGGTCAGGGATTTAACTATGGCTACACCTTC
TRBV6-5	TRBJ1-1	NA	TRBD1	CASWDSLGTEAFF	TGTGCCAGCTGGGACAGTTTAGGCACTGAAGCTTTCTTT
TRBV6-5	TRBJ2-1	NA	TRBD2	CASRGLAGNEQFF	TGTGCCAGCAGAGGACTAGCGGGAAATGAGCAGTTCTTC
TRBV19	TRBJ2-7	NA	NA	CASSNRPSYEQYF	TGTGCCAGTAGTAACAGGCCCTCCTACGAGCAGTACTTC
TRBV11-2	TRBJ2-1	NA	NA	CASSLELASYNEQFF	TGTGCCAGCAGCTTGGAGTTAGCCTCCTACAATGAGCAGTTCTTC
TRBV6-5	TRBJ1-2	NA	NA	CASSPIRVGGDTF	TGTGCCAGCAGCCCGATTCGTGTGGGGGGAGACACCTTC
TRBV4-1	TRBJ2-7	NA	NA	CASSQDSYEQYF	TGCGCCAGCAGCCAAGACTCCTACGAGCAGTACTTC
TRBV6-5	TRBJ1-2	few	NA	CASRTGGPDYGYTF	TGTGCCAGCAGGACTGGGGGGCCCGACTATGGCTACACCTTC
TRBV9	TRBJ2-1	NA	TRBD2	CASSVVGLGIYNEQFF	TGTGCCAGCAGCGTAGTGGGACTAGGGATTTACAATGAGCAGTTCTTC
TRBV6-5	TRBJ1-1	NA	NA	CASSYENGGTEAFF	TGTGCCAGCAGTTACGAGAATGGTGGTACTGAAGCTTTCTTT
TRBV2	TRBJ2-1	NA	NA	CASSVRARNEQFF	TGTGCCAGCAGTGTTCGAGCTAGGAATGAGCAGTTCTTC
TRBV6-5	TRBJ1-2	NA	TRBD1	CASKGTGVLFGYTF	TGTGCCAGTAAAGGGACAGGGGTTTTGTTCGGCTACACCTTC
TRBV11-3	TRBJ2-7	NA	NA	CASSEATGDPYEQYF	TGTGCCAGCTCAGAGGCGACAGGTGATCCCTACGAGCAGTACTTC
TRBV29-1	TRBJ1-2	NA	NA	CSVPSRGYGYTF	TGCAGCGTCCCGAGTAGGGGCTATGGCTACACCTTC
TRBV27	TRBJ2-1	NA	NA	CASSTNRVNEQFF	TGTGCCAGCAGTACAAACAGGGTAAATGAGCAGTTCTTC
TRBV13	TRBJ2-2	NA	TRBD2	CASIPTSGGYNTGELFF	TGTGCCAGCATCCCGACTAGCGGGGGATACAACACCGGGGAGCTGTTTTTT
TRBV4-3	TRBJ2-1	NA	TRBD2	CASSQDAGAYNEQFF	TGCGCCAGCAGCCAAGATGCGGGAGCCTACAATGAGCAGTTCTTC
TRBV27	TRBJ2-7	NA	NA	CASSLGGSSYEQYF	TGTGCCAGCAGTTTAGGCGGATCTTCCTACGAGCAGTACTTC
TRBV7-8	TRBJ1-1	NA	NA	CASSLAPTVNTEAFF	TGTGCCAGCAGCTTAGCCCCGACGGTGAACACTGAAGCTTTCTTT
TRBV27	TRBJ1-5	NA	NA	CASSLGTLNQPQHF	TGTGCCAGCAGCCTAGGGACACTGAATCAGCCCCAGCATTTT
TRBV5-4	TRBJ2-7	NA	NA	CASSRTGLGEQYF	TGTGCCAGCAGCCGTACAGGGCTCGGGGAGCAGTACTTC
TRBV7-8	TRBJ1-5	NA	TRBD1	CASSARDSLNQPQHF	TGTGCCAGCAGCGCCCGGGACAGCCTCAATCAGCCCCAGCATTTT
TRBV6-1	TRBJ2-1	NA	NA	CASSEAQGTYNEQFF	TGTGCCAGCAGTGAAGCGCAGGGGACATACAATGAGCAGTTCTTC
TRBV6-1	TRBJ1-2	NA	TRBD1	CASSDSGRGGGYTF	TGTGCCAGCAGTGATAGCGGCAGGGGGGGTGGCTACACCTTC
TRBV11-2	TRBJ2-5	NA	NA	CASSPQGETQYF	TGTGCCAGCAGCCCCCAGGGAGAGACCCAGTACTTC
TRBV18	TRBJ1-5	NA	NA	CASSPQGGNQPQHF	TGTGCCAGCTCACCACAGGGAGGGAATCAGCCCCAGCATTTT
TRBV9	TRBJ1-2	NA	NA	CASSVDPQPYGYTF	TGTGCCAGCAGCGTAGACCCTCAACCATATGGCTACACCTTC
TRBV5-1	TRBJ1-1	NA	NA	CASSPVVGSGNTEAFF	TGCGCCAGCAGCCCCGTTGTGGGTAGCGGGAACACTGAAGCTTTCTTT
TRBV19	TRBJ1-6	NA	NA	CAVSLSSYNSPLHF	TGTGCCGTTAGCTTGAGCTCCTATAATTCACCCCTCCACTTT
TRBV14	TRBJ2-3	NA	NA	CASSHTDTQYF	TGTGCCAGCAGCCACACAGATACGCAGTATTTT
TRBV18	TRBJ1-2	NA	TRBD1	CASSPQDRGRGYTF	TGTGCCAGCTCACCCCAGGACAGGGGGCGAGGCTACACCTTC
TRBV30	TRBJ2-3	NA	TRBD2	CAWSTSSGLTDTQYF	TGTGCCTGGAGTACCTCTAGCGGCCTCACAGATACGCAGTATTTT
TRBV29-1	TRBJ2-7	NA	NA	CSTTGRFPSYEQYF	TGCAGCACCACCGGCAGGTTCCCTTCCTACGAGCAGTACTTC
TRBV5-1	TRBJ2-2	NA	NA	CASSLDTMVTGGVSGELFF	TGCGCCAGCAGCTTGGATACGATGGTAACCGGCGGGGTCTCCGGGGAGCTGTTTTTT
TRBV28	TRBJ1-1	NA	TRBD1	CASRFYDRANTEAFF	TGTGCCAGCAGGTTCTACGACAGGGCGAACACTGAAGCTTTCTTT
TRBV30	TRBJ1-4	NA	NA	CALRRTTATNEKLFF	TGTGCCTTGAGACGGACGACTGCAACTAATGAAAAACTGTTTTTT
TRBV28	TRBJ1-5	few	TRBD1	CASSSRQGAQPQHF	TGTGCCAGCAGTTCCCGACAGGGGGCTCAGCCCCAGCATTTT
TRBV6-5	TRBJ2-7	NA	NA	CASRRQFNYEQYF	TGTGCCAGCAGGCGGCAGTTTAACTACGAGCAGTACTTC
TRBV4-2	TRBJ2-7	once	NA	CASGPLGLSYEQYF	TGTGCCAGCGGACCATTGGGACTCAGCTACGAGCAGTACTTC
TRBV9	TRBJ2-2	once	NA	CASSTQTGELFF	TGTGCCAGCAGCACACAGACCGGGGAGCTGTTTTTT
TRBV11-2	TRBJ2-1	NA	NA	CASSLDSRPYNEQFF	TGTGCCAGCAGCTTAGATTCGCGTCCCTACAATGAGCAGTTCTTC
TRBV7-9	TRBJ1-6	NA	NA	CASTRQSSYNSPLHF	TGTGCCAGCACTAGACAGAGCTCCTATAATTCACCCCTCCACTTT
TRBV11-2	TRBJ2-7	NA	TRBD1	CASSLGTDYEQYF	TGTGCCAGCAGCTTGGGGACAGATTACGAGCAGTACTTC
TRBV7-2	TRBJ2-3	NA	TRBD2	CASSYSGYTDTQYF	TGTGCCAGCAGTTATAGCGGGTACACAGATACGCAGTATTTT